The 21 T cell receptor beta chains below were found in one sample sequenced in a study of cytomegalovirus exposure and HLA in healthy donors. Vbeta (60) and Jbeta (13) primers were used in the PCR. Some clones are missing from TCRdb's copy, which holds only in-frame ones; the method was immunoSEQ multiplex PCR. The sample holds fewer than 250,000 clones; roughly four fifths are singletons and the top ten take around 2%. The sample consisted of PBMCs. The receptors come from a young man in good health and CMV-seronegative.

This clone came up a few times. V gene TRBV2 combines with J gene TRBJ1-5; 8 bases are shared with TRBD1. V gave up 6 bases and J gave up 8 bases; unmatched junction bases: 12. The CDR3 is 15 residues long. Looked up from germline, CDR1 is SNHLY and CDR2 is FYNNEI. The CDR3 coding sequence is TGTGCCAGCAGCCCCGGACAGGGCGGTCCGAAGCCCCAGCATTTT. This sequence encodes CASSPGQGGPKPQHF.

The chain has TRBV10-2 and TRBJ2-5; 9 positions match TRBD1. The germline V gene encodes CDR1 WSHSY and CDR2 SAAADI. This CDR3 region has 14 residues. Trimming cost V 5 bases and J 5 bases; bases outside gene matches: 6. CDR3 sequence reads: CASSHTGGRETQYF. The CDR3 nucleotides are TGCGCCAGCAGTCACACAGGGGGCCGGGAGACCCAGTACTTC.

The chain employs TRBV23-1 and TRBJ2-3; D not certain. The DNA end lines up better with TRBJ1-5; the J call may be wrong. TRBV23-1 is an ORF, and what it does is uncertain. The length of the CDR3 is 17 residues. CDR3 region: CASPGTSESTSTDTQHF. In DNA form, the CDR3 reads TGCGCCAGCCCCGGTACTAGCGAATCTACTAGCACAGATACGCAGCATTTT.

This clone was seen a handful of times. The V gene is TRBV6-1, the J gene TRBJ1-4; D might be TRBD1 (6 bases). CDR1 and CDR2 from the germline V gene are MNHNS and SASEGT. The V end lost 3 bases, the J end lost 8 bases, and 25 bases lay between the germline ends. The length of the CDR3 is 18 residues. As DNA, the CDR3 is TGTGCCAGCAGTGATCAACGTGTAGGCGGGTCTCAGGGGGAAAAACTGTTTTTT. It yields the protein CASSDQRVGGSQGEKLFF.

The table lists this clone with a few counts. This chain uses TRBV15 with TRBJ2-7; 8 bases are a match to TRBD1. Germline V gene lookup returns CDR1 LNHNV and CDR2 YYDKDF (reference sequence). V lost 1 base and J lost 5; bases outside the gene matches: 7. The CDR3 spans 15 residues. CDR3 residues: CATSRVGRGRDEQYF. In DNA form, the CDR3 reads TGTGCCACCAGCAGAGTGGGCAGGGGGCGCGACGAGCAGTACTTC. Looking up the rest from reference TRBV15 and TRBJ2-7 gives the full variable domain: DAMVIQNPRYQVTQFGKPVTLSCSQTLNHNVMYWYQQKSSQAPKLLFHYYDKDFNNEADTPDNFQSRRPNTSFCFLDIRSPGLGDTAMYLCATSRVGRGRDEQYFGPGTRLTVT.

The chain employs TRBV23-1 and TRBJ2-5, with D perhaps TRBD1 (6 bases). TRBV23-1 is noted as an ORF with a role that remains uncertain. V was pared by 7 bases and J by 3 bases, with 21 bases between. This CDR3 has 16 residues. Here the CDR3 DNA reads TGCGCCAGCAATTCCCAGGGGCTAGGGGCTAAAGAGACCCAGTACTTC. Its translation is CASNSQGLGAKETQYF.

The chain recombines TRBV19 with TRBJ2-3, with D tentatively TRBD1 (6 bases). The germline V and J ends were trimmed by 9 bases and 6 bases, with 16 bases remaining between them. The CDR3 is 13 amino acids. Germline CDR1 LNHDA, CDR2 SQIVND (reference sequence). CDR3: CASGAWDTDTQYF. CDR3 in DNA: TGTGCCAGCGGCGCTTGGGACACGGATACGCAGTATTTT.

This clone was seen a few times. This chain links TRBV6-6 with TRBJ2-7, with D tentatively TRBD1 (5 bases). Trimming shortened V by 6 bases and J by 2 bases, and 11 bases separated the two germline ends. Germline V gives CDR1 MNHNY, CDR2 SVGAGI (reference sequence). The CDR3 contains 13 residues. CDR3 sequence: CASSRRQTYEQYF. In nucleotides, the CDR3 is TGTGCCAGCAGCCGCCGACAGACCTACGAGCAGTACTTC.

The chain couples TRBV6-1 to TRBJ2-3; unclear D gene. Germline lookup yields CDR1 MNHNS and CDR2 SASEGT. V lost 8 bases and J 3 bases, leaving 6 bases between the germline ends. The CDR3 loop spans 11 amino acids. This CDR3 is CASHRTDTQYF. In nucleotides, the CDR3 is TGTGCCAGCCACAGAACAGATACGCAGTATTTT.

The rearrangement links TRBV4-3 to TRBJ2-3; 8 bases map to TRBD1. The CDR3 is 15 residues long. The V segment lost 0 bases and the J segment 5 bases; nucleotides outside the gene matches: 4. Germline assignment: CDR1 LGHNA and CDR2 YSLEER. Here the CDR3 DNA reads TGCGCCAGCAGCCAAGACAGGGGGCGAGGAGATACGCAGTATTTT. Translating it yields CASSQDRGRGDTQYF.

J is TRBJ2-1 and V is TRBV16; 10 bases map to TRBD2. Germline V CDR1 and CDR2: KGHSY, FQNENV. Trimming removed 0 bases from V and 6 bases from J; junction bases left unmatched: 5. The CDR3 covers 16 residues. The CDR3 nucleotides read TGTGCCAGCAGCCAATCGGGAGCGGGAGGGGGCAATGAGCAGTTCTTC. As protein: CASSQSGAGGGNEQFF.

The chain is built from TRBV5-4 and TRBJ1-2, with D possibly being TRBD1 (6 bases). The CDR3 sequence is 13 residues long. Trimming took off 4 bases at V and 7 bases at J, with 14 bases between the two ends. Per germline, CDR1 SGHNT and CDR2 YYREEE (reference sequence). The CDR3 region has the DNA TGTGCCAGCAGCCGGGGGGGCTCTCTTGGCTACACCTTC. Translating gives CASSRGGSLGYTF.

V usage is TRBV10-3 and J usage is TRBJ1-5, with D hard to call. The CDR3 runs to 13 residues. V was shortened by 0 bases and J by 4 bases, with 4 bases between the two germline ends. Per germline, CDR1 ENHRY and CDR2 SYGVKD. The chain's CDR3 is CAISESTNQPQHF. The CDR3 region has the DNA TGTGCCATCAGTGAGTCGACTAATCAGCCCCAGCATTTT.

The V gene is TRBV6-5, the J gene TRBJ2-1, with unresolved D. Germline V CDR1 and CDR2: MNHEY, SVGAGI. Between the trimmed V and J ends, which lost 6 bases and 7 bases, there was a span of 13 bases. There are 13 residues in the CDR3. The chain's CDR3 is CASSPGMINEQFF. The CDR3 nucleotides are TGTGCCAGCAGCCCCGGTATGATTAATGAGCAGTTCTTC.

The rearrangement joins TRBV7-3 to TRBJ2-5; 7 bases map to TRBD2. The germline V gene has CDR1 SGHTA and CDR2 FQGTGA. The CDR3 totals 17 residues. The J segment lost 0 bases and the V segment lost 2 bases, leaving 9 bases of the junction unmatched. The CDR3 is CASSLYRDYKYQETQYF. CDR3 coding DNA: TGTGCCAGCAGCTTATACCGGGACTATAAGTACCAAGAGACCCAGTACTTC. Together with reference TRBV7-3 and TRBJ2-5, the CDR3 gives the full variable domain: GAGVSQTPSNKVTEKGKYVELRCDPISGHTALYWYRQSLGQGPEFLIYFQGTGAADDSGLPNDRFFAVRPEGSVSTLKIQRTERGDSAVYLCASSLYRDYKYQETQYFGPGTRLLVL.

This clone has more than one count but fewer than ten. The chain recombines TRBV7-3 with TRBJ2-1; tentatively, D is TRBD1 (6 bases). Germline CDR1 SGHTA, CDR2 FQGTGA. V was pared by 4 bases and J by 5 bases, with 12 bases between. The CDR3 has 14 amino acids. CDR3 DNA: TGTGCCAGCAGCTCATACAGGGACAACAATGAGCAGTTCTTC. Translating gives CASSSYRDNNEQFF.

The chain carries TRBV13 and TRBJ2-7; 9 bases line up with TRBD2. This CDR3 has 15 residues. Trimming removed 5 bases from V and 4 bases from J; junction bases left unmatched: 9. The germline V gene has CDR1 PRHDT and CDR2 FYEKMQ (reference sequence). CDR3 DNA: TGTGCCAGCAGCCGCGCGGGAGGGCCTAGATACGAGCAGTACTTC. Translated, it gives CASSRAGGPRYEQYF.

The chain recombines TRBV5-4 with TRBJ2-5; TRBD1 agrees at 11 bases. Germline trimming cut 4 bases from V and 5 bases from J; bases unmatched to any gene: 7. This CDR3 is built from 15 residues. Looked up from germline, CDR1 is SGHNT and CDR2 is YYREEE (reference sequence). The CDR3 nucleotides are TGTGCCAGCAGCGCCGGACAGGGGGCGCGGGAGACCCAGTACTTC. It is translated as CASSAGQGARETQYF.

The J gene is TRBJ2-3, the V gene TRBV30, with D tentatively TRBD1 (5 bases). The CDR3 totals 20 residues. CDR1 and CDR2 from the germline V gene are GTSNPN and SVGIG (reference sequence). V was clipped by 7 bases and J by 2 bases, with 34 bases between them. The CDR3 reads CAFSPEFRESDGMVTDTQYF. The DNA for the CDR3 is TGTGCCTTTTCCCCCGAATTCAGGGAAAGTGACGGTATGGTCACAGATACGCAGTATTTT.

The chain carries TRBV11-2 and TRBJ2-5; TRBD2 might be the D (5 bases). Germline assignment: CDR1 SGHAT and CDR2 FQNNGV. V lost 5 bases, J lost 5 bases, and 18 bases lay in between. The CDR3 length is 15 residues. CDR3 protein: CASSLRAAAKETQYF. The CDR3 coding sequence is TGTGCCAGCAGCCTCCGGGCAGCGGCCAAGGAGACCCAGTACTTC.

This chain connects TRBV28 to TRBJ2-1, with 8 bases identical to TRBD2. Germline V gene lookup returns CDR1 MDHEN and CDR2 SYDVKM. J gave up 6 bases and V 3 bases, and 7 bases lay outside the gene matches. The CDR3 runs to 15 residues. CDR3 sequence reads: CASSFLAGGSNEQFF. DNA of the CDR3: TGTGCCAGCAGTTTCCTCGCGGGAGGTTCCAATGAGCAGTTCTTC.